This TCR beta chain comes out of a study of blood T cell repertoires in COVID-19. Trimming cost V 0 bases and J 9 bases, with 13 bases left between them. The germline V gene has CDR1 SGHRS and CDR2 YFSETQ. This CDR3 is built from 15 residues. Assay: immunoSEQ multiplex PCR; the TCRdb copy retains only in-frame clones and omits some. The repertoire holds about 230,000 clones, with less than 85% as singletons. The sequence was collected from a man in his 60s who had recovered from COVID-19. Sequenced input: PBMCs or T cells enriched from blood (not recorded which). The chain recombines TRBV5-1 with TRBJ1-6, with D possibly being TRBD1 (5 bases). CDR3 amino acids: CASSLVGTGSSPLHF. The CDR3 DNA follows: TGCGCCAGCAGCTTGGTAGGGACCGGGAGTTCACCCCTCCACTTT. Looking up the rest from reference TRBV5-1 and TRBJ1-6 gives the full variable domain: KAGVTQTPRYLIKTRGQQVTLSCSPISGHRSVSWYQQTPGQGLQFLFEYFSETQRNKGNFPGRFSGRQFSNSRSEMNVSTLELGDSALYLCASSLVGTGSSPLHFGNGTRLTVT.